The present TCR beta chain was sequenced within a study of T cell responses to AZD1222 COVID-19 vaccine. Some clones are missing from TCRdb's copy, which holds only in-frame ones; the method was immunoSEQ multiplex PCR. The repertoire holds around 190,000 clones, 85% to 90% seen once, with around a tenth in the top ten. About this clone: Its antigen is currently unknown.

Per germline, CDR1 LNHDA and CDR2 SQIVND (reference sequence). The CDR3 runs 17 residues. J was trimmed by 2 bases and V by 6 bases; bases with no gene match: 13. Study-wide results and caveats: Close to half of all spike-specific TCRs reportedly target regions of the variants that are unmutated.

This specimen was peripheral blood, taken 28 days after the second AZD1222 dose. The V call is TRBV19, the J call TRBJ1-2; TRBD1 matches at 9 bases. The clonotype was recovered from an adult who received the AZD1222 COVID-19 vaccine. Here the CDR3 reads CASSDKDRGAFNYGYTF. CDR3 coding DNA: TGTGCCAGTAGCGATAAGGACAGGGGAGCCTTCAACTATGGCTACACCTTC.